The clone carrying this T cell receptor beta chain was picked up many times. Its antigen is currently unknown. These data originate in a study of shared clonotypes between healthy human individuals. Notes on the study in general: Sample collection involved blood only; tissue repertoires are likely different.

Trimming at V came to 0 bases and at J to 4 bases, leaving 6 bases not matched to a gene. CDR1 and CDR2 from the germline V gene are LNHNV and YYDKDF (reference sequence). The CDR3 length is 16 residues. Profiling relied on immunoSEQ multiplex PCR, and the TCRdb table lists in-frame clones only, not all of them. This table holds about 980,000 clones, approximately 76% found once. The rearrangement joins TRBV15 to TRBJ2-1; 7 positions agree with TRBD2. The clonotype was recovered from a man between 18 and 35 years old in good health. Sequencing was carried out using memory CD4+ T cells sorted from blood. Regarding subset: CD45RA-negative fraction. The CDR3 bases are TGTGCCACCAGCAGAGACCTAGCGGAAACTTACAATGAGCAGTTCTTC. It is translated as CATSRDLAETYNEQFF.